This T cell receptor (beta chain) derives from a study of OX40 agonist ivuxolimab in advanced cancers. Study background: Ivuxolimab, an antibody acting as an agonist of OX40 (CD134), was used to treat patients. Findings of the study overall: Averaged across samples, CD8+ T cells carried more expanded clones than CD4+ did. By week 6 at 0.1 to 3.0 mg/kg, blood CD4+ and CD8+ T cells had expanded clonally.

Concerning this clone: No antigen is known for it.

The CDR3 is 11 amino acids. V was trimmed by 6 bases and J by 0 bases, leaving 3 bases between them. The germline V gene encodes CDR1 MNHEY and CDR2 SMNVEV (reference sequence). Repertoires were generated with immunoSEQ multiplex PCR, while TCRdb's copy carries only in-frame clones and drops some. The sample holds under 90,000 clones; around 85% are singletons and the top ten take around 0.21%. The chain links TRBV27 to TRBJ2-7, with D hard to call. The sequenced sample was CD4+ or CD8+ T cells sorted from blood, obtained in a trial of the OX40 agonist ivuxolimab. The TCR originated in an adult with an advanced solid tumor such as melanoma, head and neck, liver or kidney cancer. The CDR3, as DNA: TGTGCCAGCAGGTCCTCCTACGAGCAGTACTTC. This sequence encodes CASRSSYEQYF.